Following are 32 T cell receptor beta chains from one sample sequenced in a study of CD8 T cell repertoires and HIV-1 epitope variants. These receptors are not linked to any known antigen. This table comes from immunoSEQ multiplex PCR, and its TCRdb copy is limited to in-frame clones, with some not included. The data show 4,000 to 6,000 clones, approximately 65% seen once. The sequenced sample consisted of cultured CD8+ T cells derived from PBMCs. The receptors were gathered from a male donor with HIV.

The sample holds a few counts of this clone. The chain uses TRBV2 and TRBJ2-7, with D uncertain. The CDR3 contains 14 residues. Germline CDR1 reads SNHLY; CDR2 reads FYNNEI. Trimming removed 3 bases from V and 3 bases from J, with 12 bases in between. CDR3 loop: CASSDELEIYEQYF. The CDR3 nucleotides are TGTGCCAGCAGTGACGAGCTCGAGATCTACGAGCAGTACTTC.

The chain joins TRBV13 to TRBJ1-5; weak D call: TRBD1 (6 bases). V lost 0 bases and J lost 2, with 11 bases in between. The germline CDR1 and CDR2 sequences are PRHDT and FYEKMQ (reference sequence). This CDR3 comprises 16 residues. The CDR3 reads CASSLGGGIGNQPQHF. The DNA for the CDR3 is TGTGCCAGCAGCTTAGGAGGGGGGATCGGCAATCAGCCCCAGCATTTT.

The gene calls are TRBV6-5 and TRBJ2-7, with D possibly called TRBD1 or TRBD2 (5 bases each). This CDR3 comprises 13 residues. Germline-derived CDR1 and CDR2 are MNHEY and SVGAGI. Trimming shortened V by 6 bases and J by 0 bases, and 9 bases separated the two germline ends. In DNA form, the CDR3 reads TGTGCCAGCAGCCCGAGGGGCTCCTACGAGCAGTACTTC. This codes for CASSPRGSYEQYF.

The chain is built from TRBV6-6 and TRBJ2-7; 7 bases are shared with TRBD2. Germline loops: CDR1 MNHNY, CDR2 SVGAGI (reference sequence). Unmatched junction bases numbered 2, after V lost 0 bases and J lost 3 bases. This CDR3 has 14 residues. CDR3 in amino acids: CASSYSGEGYEQYF. The CDR3 coding sequence is TGTGCCAGCAGTTACTCAGGGGAGGGCTACGAGCAGTACTTC.

The chain employs TRBV30 and TRBJ2-3; D gene unclear. With 2 bases removed from V and 0 bases from J, the gap between germline ends came to 9 bases. Germline-derived CDR1 and CDR2 are GTSNPN and SVGIG (reference sequence). This CDR3 has 14 residues. This CDR3 is CAWSYQASTDTQYF. The CDR3 nucleotides read TGTGCCTGGAGTTACCAGGCTAGCACAGATACGCAGTATTTT.

V and J are TRBV27 and TRBJ1-3; 7 nucleotides line up with TRBD1. Unmatched junction bases numbered 5, after V lost 4 bases and J lost 2 bases. The CDR3 covers 15 residues. Germline-derived CDR1 and CDR2 are MNHEY and SMNVEV (reference sequence). CDR3 sequence: CASSSTGTAGNTIYF. The CDR3, as DNA: TGTGCCAGCAGTTCGACCGGGACAGCTGGAAACACCATATATTTT.

The V call is TRBV6-5, the J call TRBJ2-5, with no clear D. Trimming removed 6 bases from V and 0 bases from J, with 11 bases in between. Germline CDR1 MNHEY, CDR2 SVGAGI. The CDR3 spans 14 residues. The CDR3 here is CASRSTDDQETQYF. As DNA, the CDR3 is TGTGCCAGCAGAAGTACGGATGACCAAGAGACCCAGTACTTC.

The CDR3 here is CASSSGTSVGGVYNEQFF. CDR3 in DNA: TGTGCCAGCAGCTCCGGGACTAGCGTAGGAGGGGTCTACAATGAGCAGTTCTTC. The chain has TRBV11-3 and TRBJ2-1; 10 bases fit TRBD2. CDR1 is SGHNT and CDR2 is YENEEA in the germline V gene. The trim removed 4 bases at V and 3 bases at J, leaving 12 bases unmatched. This CDR3 comprises 18 residues.

The chain links TRBV6-5 to TRBJ1-1; D unclear. The germline gives CDR1 MNHEY, CDR2 SVGAGI. This CDR3 is built from 14 residues. Trimming removed 11 bases from V and 4 bases from J, with 20 bases in between. This CDR3 is CAPRSVSLGTEAFF. CDR3 bases: TGTGCCCCCAGATCTGTGTCTTTGGGCACTGAAGCTTTCTTT.

This chain links TRBV18 with TRBJ2-1; 10 bases are a match to TRBD2. There are 17 residues in the CDR3. Germline V gene sequence: CDR1 KGHSH, CDR2 LQKENI. V dropped 11 bases and J dropped 0; count of bases not matched to a gene: 13. The CDR3 bases are TGTGCCTCTGATCCTAGCGGGGGCCTGAGCTCCTACAATGAGCAGTTCTTC. Translation: CASDPSGGLSSYNEQFF.

This clone was counted only a few times. The chain is built from TRBV5-1 and TRBJ2-7, with D hard to call. Trimming removed 0 bases at V and 4 bases at J, with 2 bases between. The CDR3 is 11 residues long. The germline V gene has CDR1 SGHRS and CDR2 YFSETQ. The CDR3 nucleotides are TGCGCCAGCAGCTTGGGGTACGAGCAGTACTTC. Protein: CASSLGYEQYF.

In DNA form, the CDR3 reads TGTGCCAGCAGCCCGGACCCCCGGAGCCTCAGCACAGATACGCAGTATTTT. Translation gives CASSPDPRSLSTDTQYF. The J gene is TRBJ2-3, the V gene TRBV5-5; no clear D. This CDR3 contains 17 residues. Trimming took 4 bases from V and 0 from J, leaving 18 bases between them. Germline V CDR1 and CDR2: SGHKS, YYEKEE (reference sequence).

This clone was detected a few times. The CDR3 nucleotides read TGTGCCAGCAGTTTGAGCAGGGGGGTCGAGCAGTACTTC. The encoded protein is CASSLSRGVEQYF. V gene TRBV28 combines with J gene TRBJ2-7, with D possibly being TRBD1 (7 bases). This CDR3 spans 13 amino acids. From germline, CDR1 is MDHEN and CDR2 SYDVKM. V lost 3 bases to trimming and J lost 6 bases, with 12 bases between them.

The V call is TRBV11-2, the J call TRBJ2-1; D gene unclear. V was pared by 3 bases and J by 5 bases, with 17 bases between. This CDR3 has 16 amino acids. CDR1 and CDR2 from the germline V gene are SGHAT and FQNNGV. The CDR3 is CASSFAGRSTDNEQFF. CDR3 DNA sequence: TGTGCCAGCAGCTTCGCAGGTAGGTCGACGGACAATGAGCAGTTCTTC.

This clone has only one observation. The gene calls are TRBV10-2 and TRBJ2-3; TRBD2 aligns across 8 bases. CDR1 WSHSY and CDR2 SAAADI come from the germline V gene. With V trimmed by 5 bases and J by 2 bases, 6 bases remained unmatched. CDR3 length: 15 residues. CDR3 nucleotide sequence: TGCGCCAGCAGTTATAGCGGGGTTTACACAGATACGCAGTATTTT. Translated: CASSYSGVYTDTQYF.

The V and J genes are TRBV6-5 and TRBJ2-7; 7 nucleotides match TRBD1. The CDR3 contains 14 residues. Per germline, CDR1 MNHEY and CDR2 SVGAGI. The ends lost 2 bases at V and 0 bases at J; junction bases unmatched: 1. The CDR3 is CASSYRTGSYEQYF. The CDR3 nucleotides read TGTGCCAGCAGTTACCGGACAGGCTCCTACGAGCAGTACTTC.

The rearrangement links TRBV6-5 to TRBJ2-7; D may correspond to TRBD1 or TRBD2 (5 bases each). CDR3 length equals 14 residues. Germline loops: CDR1 MNHEY, CDR2 SVGAGI. Trimming took 5 bases from V and 5 from J, leaving 16 bases between them. The CDR3 region is CASSPGPTGNEQYF. The CDR3 region has the DNA TGTGCCAGCAGTCCGGGACCCACCGGGAACGAGCAGTACTTC.

The rearrangement joins TRBV30 to TRBJ1-2; D is possibly TRBD1 (5 bases). V was clipped by 1 base and J by 4 bases, with 16 bases between them. The CDR3 loop spans 15 amino acids. Germline CDR1 and CDR2: GTSNPN and SVGIG (reference sequence). CDR3 region: CAWSGRDAWTYGYTF. The CDR3 DNA is TGTGCCTGGAGTGGACGGGACGCTTGGACCTATGGCTACACCTTC.

V gene TRBV28 combines with J gene TRBJ1-5, with D perhaps matching TRBD1 (5 bases). The CDR3 contains 15 residues. The germline V and J ends were trimmed by 6 bases and 7 bases, with 19 bases remaining between them. From germline, CDR1 is MDHEN and CDR2 SYDVKM. CDR3 loop: CASSSGAGDPQPQHF. The DNA for the CDR3 is TGTGCCAGCAGCTCTGGGGCGGGGGACCCGCAGCCCCAGCATTTT.

This clone appeared a single time. This chain links TRBV28 with TRBJ1-4, with 7 bases identical to TRBD1. With V trimmed by 6 bases and J by 3 bases, 10 bases remained unmatched. The CDR3 runs to 16 residues. Per the germline V gene, CDR1 is MDHEN and CDR2 is SYDVKM. CDR3 region: CASSPQGELPNEKLFF. CDR3 in DNA: TGTGCCAGCAGCCCTCAGGGGGAGCTGCCTAATGAAAAACTGTTTTTT. Looking up the rest from reference TRBV28 and TRBJ1-4 gives the full variable domain: DVKVTQSSRYLVKRTGEKVFLECVQDMDHENMFWYRQDPGLGLRLIYFSYDVKMKEKGDIPEGYSVSREKKERFSLILESASTNQTSMYLCASSPQGELPNEKLFFGSGTQLSVL.

The DNA for the CDR3 is TGTGCCAGCAGTTACTTCCAGGATCGGGGTGGCTACACCTTC. Amino acid sequence: CASSYFQDRGGYTF. The chain combines TRBV6-6 with TRBJ1-2, with D unclear. V dropped 1 base and J dropped 7 bases, with 13 bases sitting between them. This CDR3 region has 14 residues. Per germline, CDR1 MNHNY and CDR2 SVGAGI (reference sequence).

This clone was seen a handful of times. The CDR3 here is CASSIGQIRSYEQYF. The CDR3 DNA reads as TGTGCCAGTAGTATAGGTCAAATCAGGTCCTACGAGCAGTACTTC. This rearrangement joins TRBV19 to TRBJ2-7; D ambiguous. With 1 base removed from V and 1 base from J, the gap between germline ends came to 11 bases. Germline V CDR1 and CDR2: LNHDA, SQIVND (reference sequence). This CDR3 contains 15 residues.

The chain has TRBV18 and TRBJ1-1, with D unclear. In germline, CDR1 is KGHSH, CDR2 LQKENI. CDR3 length: 13 residues. V was shortened by 3 bases and J by 2 bases, with 7 bases between the two germline ends. This chain's CDR3 is CASSPTANTEAFF. CDR3 bases: TGTGCCAGCTCACCTACAGCCAACACTGAAGCTTTCTTT.

V usage is TRBV27 and J usage is TRBJ2-2, with D possibly TRBD2 on 6 matching bases. Germline-derived CDR1 and CDR2 are MNHEY and SMNVEV (reference sequence). This CDR3 is built from 15 residues. V dropped 3 bases and J dropped 4 bases, with 12 bases sitting between them. In DNA, the CDR3 is TGTGCCAGCAGTTTTGGGGAGGTGGGCACCGGGGAGCTGTTTTTT. Protein: CASSFGEVGTGELFF.

The chain combines TRBV27 with TRBJ2-7; D call uncertain. The CDR3 length is 13 residues. V dropped 6 bases and J dropped 0 bases, with 9 bases sitting between them. The germline V gene encodes CDR1 MNHEY and CDR2 SMNVEV (reference sequence). CDR3 bases: TGTGCCAGCAGGGATGCCATCTCCTACGAGCAGTACTTC. Amino acid sequence: CASRDAISYEQYF.

This clone was detected once. This chain uses TRBV28 with TRBJ2-5, with D maybe TRBD1 (6 bases). CDR1 is MDHEN and CDR2 is SYDVKM in the germline V gene. V dropped 2 bases and J dropped 1 base, with 11 bases sitting between them. The CDR3 covers 15 residues. CDR3 coding DNA: TGTGCCAGCAGTTTACAGGGGAAGGTCCAAGAGACCCAGTACTTC. Translation gives CASSLQGKVQETQYF.

J is TRBJ2-5 and V is TRBV7-2; 7 nucleotides agree with TRBD1. Losses at the gene ends were 2 bases for V and 7 bases for J; bases not matched to a gene: 13. Germline V gene sequence: CDR1 SGHTA, CDR2 FQGNSA. This CDR3 has 16 residues. This chain's CDR3 is CASSLTGVDVGGTQYF. The CDR3 DNA reads TGTGCCAGCAGCTTAACAGGGGTTGACGTCGGTGGGACCCAGTACTTC.

This clone was picked up a small number of times. This rearrangement joins TRBV7-9 to TRBJ2-1; TRBD2 matches 7 bases. Germline V lookup: CDR1 SEHNR, CDR2 FQNEAQ (reference sequence). The CDR3 has 15 amino acids. The V and J ends lost 3 bases and 3 bases, in that order; junction bases with no gene match: 5. CDR3 residues: CASSLAGVHYNEQFF. The CDR3 DNA follows: TGTGCCAGCAGCTTGGCGGGAGTACACTACAATGAGCAGTTCTTC.

This clone is labeled as medium-sized. This chain links TRBV27 with TRBJ1-3; D unresolved. CDR3 length: 15 residues. CDR1 is MNHEY, CDR2 SMNVEV, per germline (reference sequence). With 5 bases removed from V and 0 bases from J, the gap between germline ends came to 11 bases. In DNA, the CDR3 is TGTGCCAGCAGTGCGGACGGATACTCTGGAAACACCATATATTTT. It encodes CASSADGYSGNTIYF.

The CDR3 reads CASSNSGRPLGEQYF. The CDR3, as DNA: TGTGCCAGTAGTAATAGCGGGAGGCCCCTAGGCGAGCAGTACTTC. This sequence joins TRBV19 and TRBJ2-7, with 10 bases aligning to TRBD2. The CDR3 length is 15 residues. Per the germline V gene, CDR1 is LNHDA and CDR2 is SQIVND (reference sequence). The J segment lost 6 bases and the V segment lost 4 bases, leaving 9 bases of the junction unmatched.

The chain links TRBV9 to TRBJ1-2; the match to TRBD1 covers 8 bases. There are 13 residues in the CDR3. V shed 1 base, J shed 6 bases, and the junction held 2 bases outside the gene matches. The germline gives CDR1 SGDLS, CDR2 YYNGEE. The CDR3 region is CASSVPGGDGYTF. The CDR3 DNA reads as TGTGCCAGCAGCGTACCAGGGGGCGATGGCTACACCTTC.

Note on this clone: Given a far larger clone just one base away, this is likely a sequencing read error. The J gene is TRBJ1-1, the V gene TRBV5-8; tentative D call: TRBD1 (5 bases). This CDR3 is built from 16 residues. V was trimmed by 4 bases and J by 1 base, leaving 17 bases between them. Germline V gene lookup returns CDR1 SGHTS and CDR2 YDEGEE. CDR3: CASSQDVGQGNTEAFF. Here the CDR3 DNA reads TGTGCCAGCAGCCAAGATGTTGGGCAGGGGAACACTGAAGCTTTCTTT.